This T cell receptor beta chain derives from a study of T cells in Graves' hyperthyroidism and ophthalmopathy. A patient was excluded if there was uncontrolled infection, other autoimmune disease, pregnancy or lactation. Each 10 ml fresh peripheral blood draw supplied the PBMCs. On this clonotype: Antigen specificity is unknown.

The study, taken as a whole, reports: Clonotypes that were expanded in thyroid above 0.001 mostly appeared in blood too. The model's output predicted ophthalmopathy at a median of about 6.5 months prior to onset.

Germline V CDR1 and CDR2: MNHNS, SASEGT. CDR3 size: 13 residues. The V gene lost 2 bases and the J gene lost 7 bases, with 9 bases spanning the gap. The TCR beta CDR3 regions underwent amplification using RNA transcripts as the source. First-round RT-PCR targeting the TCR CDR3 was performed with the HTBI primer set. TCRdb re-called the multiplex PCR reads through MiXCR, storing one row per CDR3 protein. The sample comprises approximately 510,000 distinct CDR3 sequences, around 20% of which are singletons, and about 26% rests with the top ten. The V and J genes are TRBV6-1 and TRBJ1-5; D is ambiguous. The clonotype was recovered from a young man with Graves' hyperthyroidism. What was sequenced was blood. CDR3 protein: CASSESRYQPQHF. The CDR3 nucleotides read TGTGCCAGCAGTGAATCGCGATACCAGCCCCAGCATTTT.